This is a list of T cell receptor beta chains from one sample in a study of blood T cells in healthy people across ages. TCRdb recomputed calls from the 5' RACE reads with MiXCR, one row per CDR3 protein. This sample has roughly 1,300,000 distinct CDR3 sequences, with 59% found just once. The sample comprised blood. The receptors shown here come from a man aged 18 to 29 in good health. The CDR3 runs from the conserved cysteine through the conserved F or W. Fields, in order: D gene, J gene, V gene, clone size, CDR3 protein, CDR3 DNA. A D gene is named only where the DNA matches it firmly. Rows give clone size only sometimes, using once, few, many, or a class for an expanded clone.

>TRBD1|TRBJ2-2|TRBV11-2|once
CASRGGTGSGELFF
TGTGCCAGCAGGGGGGGGACAGGGTCCGGGGAGCTGTTTTTT
>-|TRBJ1-2|TRBV21-1|few
CAPVWDNGYTF
TGTGCTCCCGTGTGGGATAACGGCTACACCTTC
>TRBD2|TRBJ2-1|TRBV6-1|-
CATGLPPYNEQFF
TGTGCCACGGGACTACCGCCCTACAATGAGCAGTTCTTC
>TRBD1|TRBJ2-3|TRBV3-1|-
CASSQVGTVPEVDTQYF
TGTGCCAGCAGCCAAGTCGGGACAGTCCCTGAAGTAGATACGCAGTATTTT
>-|TRBJ2-3|TRBV6-5|-
CASRSDHNTQYF
TGTGCCAGCAGATCCGACCATAATACGCAGTATTTT
>-|TRBJ1-4|TRBV28|few
CASFHRDGKREKLFF
TGTGCCAGCTTTCACCGGGACGGCAAGCGGGAAAAACTGTTTTTT
>-|TRBJ2-5|TRBV12-3/TRBV12-4|few
CASSLSGTRETQYF
TGTGCCAGCAGTTTATCCGGGACCCGAGAGACCCAGTACTTC
>TRBD1|TRBJ2-7|TRBV4-3|-
CASSQEEPGQGSYEQYF
TGCGCCAGCAGCCAAGAAGAACCGGGACAGGGCTCCTACGAGCAGTACTTC
>-|TRBJ2-1|TRBV29-1|few
CSAPQGGGTTVNEQFF
TGCAGCGCCCCTCAGGGGGGTGGAACTACAGTGAATGAGCAGTTCTTC
>-|TRBJ1-5|TRBV25-1|few
CASSARGFNQPQHF
TGTGCCAGCAGTGCAAGGGGGTTCAATCAGCCCCAGCATTTT
>-|TRBJ1-1|TRBV4-1|-
CASSQGNRPSEAFF
TGCGCCAGCAGCCAAGGAAACAGGCCATCTGAAGCTTTCTTT
>TRBD1|TRBJ1-1|TRBV7-9|few
CASSSTGGHTEAFF
TGTGCCAGCAGCTCGACAGGGGGCCACACTGAAGCTTTCTTT
>TRBD2|TRBJ2-3|TRBV7-8|-
CASSLYLASGGTDTQYF
TGTGCCAGCAGCTTATATCTGGCTAGCGGGGGCACAGATACGCAGTATTTT
>-|TRBJ2-7|TRBV20-1|-
CSARGGESYEQYF
TGCAGTGCTAGAGGTGGGGAGTCTTACGAGCAGTACTTC
>TRBD1|TRBJ2-5|TRBV6-5|-
CASSYGNRGRETQYF
TGTGCCAGCAGTTACGGGAACAGGGGGAGAGAGACCCAGTACTTC
>-|TRBJ1-5|TRBV12-3/TRBV12-4|-
CASSPPGHSNQPQHF
TGTGCCAGCAGTCCCCCGGGACACAGCAATCAGCCCCAGCATTTT
>TRBD1|TRBJ2-1|TRBV6-5|-
CASSYSIQGANYNEQFF
TGTGCCAGCAGTTACTCGATTCAGGGGGCCAATTACAATGAGCAGTTCTTC
>-|TRBJ2-1|TRBV29-1|-
CSVEAPDRISYNEQFF
TGCAGCGTTGAAGCCCCCGACAGGATCTCCTACAATGAGCAGTTCTTC
>TRBD2|TRBJ2-5|TRBV20-1|-
CSAQRGPFPDEQYF
TGCAGTGCCCAGCGGGGGCCCTTCCCGGATGAGCAGTACTTC
>-|TRBJ1-2|TRBV28|few
CASSLGYNYGYTF
TGTGCCAGCAGTTTAGGGTATAACTATGGCTACACCTTC
>TRBD2|TRBJ2-7|TRBV9|-
CASSARTSGTYEQYF
TGTGCCAGCAGCGCCCGGACTAGCGGAACTTACGAGCAGTACTTC
>-|TRBJ2-3|TRBV28|-
CASSFGGFTQYF
TGTGCCAGCAGTTTTGGGGGGTTTACGCAGTATTTT
>TRBD1|TRBJ1-2|TRBV9|-
CASSVGTGERSYGYTF
TGTGCCAGCAGCGTAGGGACAGGGGAAAGGAGCTATGGCTACACCTTC
>TRBD2|TRBJ2-3|TRBV12-3/TRBV12-4|-
CASRLQAGVGTDTQYF
TGTGCCAGCAGACTCCAAGCGGGGGTGGGCACAGATACGCAGTATTTT
>-|TRBJ2-7|TRBV5-1|-
CASSPVAADYEQYF
TGCGCCAGCAGCCCCGTAGCGGCGGATTACGAGCAGTACTTC
>-|TRBJ2-1|TRBV4-1|-
CASSQVSGSNNEQFF
TGCGCCAGCAGCCAAGTTTCCGGGTCTAACAATGAGCAGTTCTTC
>-|TRBJ2-7|TRBV3-1|-
CASSQLWPTYEQYF
TGTGCCAGCAGCCAACTGTGGCCGACCTACGAGCAGTACTTC
>-|TRBJ2-1|TRBV21-1|few
CASSKGAELLDLSSYNEQFF
TGTGCCAGCAGCAAAGGGGCTGAACTACTCGATCTCAGCTCCTACAATGAGCAGTTCTTC
>-|TRBJ1-5|TRBV7-8|once
CASSLLNTDQPRHF
TGTGCAAGCAGCTTATTGAACACCGATCAGCCCCGGCATTTT
>-|TRBJ1-6|TRBV7-2|-
CASSLTEGISPLHF
TGTGCCAGCAGCTTAACAGAGGGCATCTCACCCCTCCACTTT
>-|TRBJ1-5|TRBV6-5|few
CASRGGMGNQPQHF
TGTGCCAGCAGGGGGGGCATGGGCAATCAGCCCCAGCATTTT
>TRBD2|TRBJ2-1|TRBV4-1|-
CASSSRLAGGQGSYNEQFF
TGCGCCAGCAGCTCCCGACTAGCGGGGGGCCAGGGGTCCTACAATGAGCAGTTCTTC
>TRBD1|TRBJ1-5|TRBV15|-
CATSPRPGQGFHQPQHF
TGTGCCACCAGCCCCCGACCGGGACAGGGGTTTCATCAGCCCCAGCATTTT
>TRBD2|TRBJ2-7|TRBV20-1|-
CSARTSASYEQYF
TGCAGTGCTCGGACTAGCGCGTCCTACGAGCAGTACTTC
>TRBD1|TRBJ2-7|TRBV13|-
CASGTGALEQYF
TGTGCCAGCGGGACAGGGGCGCTCGAGCAGTACTTC
>TRBD2|TRBJ2-1|TRBV27|-
CASSFEGGGNEQFF
TGTGCCAGCAGTTTCGAGGGCGGGGGCAATGAGCAGTTCTTC
>-|TRBJ2-7|TRBV12-3/TRBV12-4|-
CASSFQASGQFNEQYF
TGTGCCAGCAGTTTTCAGGCTAGCGGACAGTTCAATGAGCAGTACTTC
>-|TRBJ2-1|TRBV12-3/TRBV12-4|few
CASSSSLTNEQFF
TGTGCCAGCAGTTCTAGTCTTACAAATGAGCAGTTCTTC
>-|TRBJ2-5|TRBV29-1|few
CSVESPRHDGETQYF
TGCAGCGTTGAATCCCCCAGACATGACGGGGAGACCCAGTACTTC
>-|TRBJ1-2|TRBV29-1|-
CSVERGNQNYGYTF
TGCAGCGTTGAAAGGGGGAATCAGAACTATGGCTACACCTTC
>TRBD2|TRBJ2-5|TRBV20-1|few
CSARPGGQETQYF
TGCAGTGCTAGGCCGGGGGGCCAAGAGACCCAGTACTTC
>-|TRBJ2-6|TRBV5-5|-
CASSLVRAPSGANVLTF
TGTGCCAGCAGCTTGGTGAGGGCCCCCTCTGGGGCCAACGTCCTGACTTTC
>TRBD1|TRBJ1-2|TRBV7-9|-
CASSQLTGGYSGYTF
TGTGCCAGCAGCCAACTGACAGGGGGCTACTCTGGCTACACCTTC
>TRBD1|TRBJ2-6|TRBV5-6|few
CASSLAYGQGAYSGANVLTF
TGTGCCAGCAGCTTGGCGTACGGACAGGGGGCATACTCTGGGGCCAACGTCCTGACTTTC